Listed below are T cell receptor beta chains from one sample, sequenced in a study of T cell responses to AZD1222 COVID-19 vaccine. This table comes from immunoSEQ multiplex PCR, and its TCRdb copy is limited to in-frame clones, with some not included. The data hold 130,000 or so clones, with around 92% observed a single time. The input for sequencing was peripheral blood, taken on day 0 of AZD1222 vaccination. The receptors originated from an adult in good health. Both conserved end residues are part of each CDR3. The order of the fields is clone size, D gene, J gene, V gene, CDR3 DNA, CDR3 protein. The D gene is left open where the match is weak. Clone sizes are given selectively: once, few, many, or a class where the clone is expanded.

NA NA TRBJ1-3 TRBV19 TGTGCCAGTTCGGCTGGGCCCCGAAACACCATATATTTT CASSAGPRNTIYF
NA NA TRBJ1-1 TRBV29-1 TGCAGCCTCTGGGACGGGAACACTGAAGCTTTCTTT CSLWDGNTEAFF
NA NA TRBJ1-4 TRBV30 TGTGCCTGGAGTGTACAAGCAACCAATAATGAAAAACTGTTTTTT CAWSVQATNNEKLFF
NA NA TRBJ2-3 TRBV18 TGTGCCAGCTCACCACTGCCGCCACTCGCGGCTAGCACAGATACGCAGTATTTT CASSPLPPLAASTDTQYF
NA TRBD2 TRBJ2-4 TRBV7-8 TGTGCCAGCAGCTGGGAAATCGGGGGGATAGCCAAAAACATTCAGTACTTC CASSWEIGGIAKNIQYF
NA NA TRBJ2-3 TRBV7-3 TGTGCCAGCAGCCCCCAAGCCTTTACAGATACGCAGTATTTT CASSPQAFTDTQYF
NA TRBD2 TRBJ2-5 TRBV7-2 TGTGCCAGCAGAAATCCTAGCGGGGGCTACCAAGAGACCCAGTACTTC CASRNPSGGYQETQYF
NA NA TRBJ1-2 TRBV11-2 TGTGCCAGCAGCTCGGTACAGGGTTTTCATGGCTACACCTTC CASSSVQGFHGYTF
NA NA TRBJ2-3 TRBV5-4 TGTGCCAGCAGCTTGGGTGACGGGTACACAGATACGCAGTATTTT CASSLGDGYTDTQYF
NA TRBD2 TRBJ2-1 TRBV18 TGTGCCAGCTCACGGGAGCTAGCGGGGGCCTACAATGAGCAGTTCTTC CASSRELAGAYNEQFF
NA NA TRBJ1-4 TRBV7-2 TGTGCCAGCAGCCAGACGACGGGGAACGAAAAACTGTTTTTT CASSQTTGNEKLFF
NA TRBD2 TRBJ2-1 TRBV6-5 TGTGCCAGCAGTCCGGGAGGGGGGCAGTACAATGAGCAGTTCTTC CASSPGGGQYNEQFF
NA TRBD1 TRBJ2-7 TRBV9 TGTGCCAGCAGCGTAGACACCACAGGGGGCGCACCCTACGAGCAGTACTTC CASSVDTTGGAPYEQYF
NA NA TRBJ2-5 TRBV27 TGTGCCAGCAGTCCCTATTTTGGGGAGGAGACCCAGTACTTC CASSPYFGEETQYF
NA NA TRBJ1-1 TRBV7-8 TGTGCCAGCAGCCCCTGGCGAGGGGACACTGAAGCTTTCTTT CASSPWRGDTEAFF
once NA TRBJ1-6 TRBV5-1 TGCGCCAGCAGCTGGGATGGGGGAAATTCACCCCTCCACTTT CASSWDGGNSPLHF
NA NA TRBJ1-1 TRBV6-2/TRBV6-3 TGTGCCAGCAGTTACCGCAGGGGCACTGAAGCTTTCTTT CASSYRRGTEAFF
once TRBD2 TRBJ2-1 TRBV10-2 TGCGCCAGTAGAAGCGGGGGGGCAGCCAATGAGCAGTTCTTC CASRSGGAANEQFF
NA NA TRBJ1-2 TRBV19 TGTGCCAGTAGTAATTATGGCTACACCTTC CASSNYGYTF
NA TRBD2 TRBJ2-3 TRBV2 TGTGCCAGCAGTCGGGAGGCAGATACGCAGTATTTT CASSREADTQYF
NA NA TRBJ1-6 TRBV2 TGTGCCAGCAGTGAGGGGCCAGGCTATAATTCACCCCTCCACTTT CASSEGPGYNSPLHF
NA NA TRBJ2-5 TRBV2 TGTGCCAGCAGTGAAGAGTACAACCAAGAGACCCAGTACTTC CASSEEYNQETQYF
NA TRBD1 TRBJ1-1 TRBV7-2 TGTGCCAGCAGCCCGACAGGGTTCACTGAAGCTTTCTTT CASSPTGFTEAFF
NA TRBD1 TRBJ1-2 TRBV6-5 TGTGCCAGCAACCCGGACAGGGAAGGTGGCTACACCTTC CASNPDREGGYTF
NA NA TRBJ2-5 TRBV6-2/TRBV6-3 TGTGCCAGCAGTTACTCTAGGGTTTTAGAGACCCAGTACTTC CASSYSRVLETQYF
NA NA TRBJ1-2 TRBV7-8 TGTGCCAGCAGCTTGGGGGAGAGAGGCTATGGCTACACCTTC CASSLGERGYGYTF
NA NA TRBJ1-5 TRBV4-1 TGCGCCAGCAGCCAAGATCAGGCAGGGATGGGACAGCCCCAGCATTTT CASSQDQAGMGQPQHF
NA NA TRBJ2-7 TRBV29-1 TGCAGCGTTGCCCGCCAACAGGACGAGCAGTACTTC CSVARQQDEQYF
once NA TRBJ1-4 TRBV7-2 TGTGCCAGCAGCCCCGATAGGGGGAGGGGGGAAAAACTGTTTTTT CASSPDRGRGEKLFF
NA TRBD1 TRBJ1-5 TRBV6-2/TRBV6-3 TGTGCCAGCAGTTACTGGGACAGGAACAATCAGCCCCAGCATTTT CASSYWDRNNQPQHF
NA NA TRBJ2-1 TRBV18 TGTGCCAGCTCATCCCTCCTGGGGGCCTACAATGAGCAGTTCTTC CASSSLLGAYNEQFF
few NA TRBJ1-2 TRBV7-9 TGTGCCAGCAGCTGGAACCGGACCTATGGCTACACCTTC CASSWNRTYGYTF
NA TRBD2 TRBJ2-3 TRBV2 TGTGCCAGCAGTGAAGTAGCGGGGGGTGGAGATACGCAGTATTTT CASSEVAGGGDTQYF
NA TRBD1 TRBJ1-4 TRBV4-3 TGCGCCAGCAGCGAACAGGGGGCGGATGAAAAACTGTTTTTT CASSEQGADEKLFF
NA TRBD2 TRBJ2-1 TRBV7-9 TGTGCCAGCGCCAACCGGGGGGGCCAAAATGAGCAGTTCTTC CASANRGGQNEQFF
NA NA TRBJ1-5 TRBV28 TGTGCCAGCAGTTTAGGTAGCAATCAGCCCCAGCATTTT CASSLGSNQPQHF
NA NA TRBJ1-2 TRBV14 TGTGCCAGCAGCCAAGTAAACACCCTCTCTGGCTACACCTTC CASSQVNTLSGYTF
NA NA TRBJ1-2 TRBV4-1 TGCGCCAGCAGCCAAGGGAACGCGCAGGGTCAACATGGCTACACCTTC CASSQGNAQGQHGYTF
NA NA TRBJ1-6 TRBV4-1 TGCGCCAGCAGCCAAGACCACAGACAGAGGGGAAATTCACCCCTCCACTTT CASSQDHRQRGNSPLHF
NA NA TRBJ2-3 TRBV5-1 TGCGCCAGCAGCTTGGATGACAAGAGACCCTCTAGCACAGATACGCAGTATTTT CASSLDDKRPSSTDTQYF
NA TRBD1 TRBJ2-7 TRBV4-1 TGCGCCAGCAGCCAAGGCCAGGGGGAAACCTACGAGCAGTACTTC CASSQGQGETYEQYF
NA NA TRBJ2-1 TRBV19 TGTGCCAGTAGTATAGTTTCGACTAGGGATGAGCAGTTCTTC CASSIVSTRDEQFF
NA NA TRBJ1-1 TRBV7-7 TGTGCTAGCAGCCTCCGGGACATGGTCAGGGAGGGTGAAGCTTTCTTT CASSLRDMVREGEAFF
NA NA TRBJ2-2 TRBV2 TGTGCCAGTGGGGACCTACGGAACACCGGGGAGCTGTTTTTT CASGDLRNTGELFF
NA TRBD1 TRBJ2-7 TRBV4-3 TGCGCCAGCAGCCAAGGGTGGGGGACAGGGTTGGGTAGGAAGGGCGAGCAGTACTTC CASSQGWGTGLGRKGEQYF
NA NA TRBJ2-3 TRBV6-4 TGTGCCAGCAGTGCCGGGGACACCACCACAGATACGCAGTATTTT CASSAGDTTTDTQYF
NA NA TRBJ1-2 TRBV19 TGTGCCAGTAGTATAGAAGGACATATTCACACCTTC CASSIEGHIHTF
NA NA TRBJ1-6 TRBV6-5 TGTGCCAGCAGTTACTCGTCAGTAACCTATAATTCACCCCTCCACTTT CASSYSSVTYNSPLHF